The T cell receptor beta chain described here comes from a study of T cells in Graves' hyperthyroidism and ophthalmopathy. Amplification yielded TCR beta CDR3 regions, with RNA transcripts as the source. The HTBI set primed first-round TCR CDR3 RT-PCR. Via MiXCR, TCRdb re-called the multiplex PCR reads, giving one row per CDR3 protein. The repertoire holds around 490,000 distinct CDR3 sequences, with about 20% as singletons. The CDR3 has 12 amino acids. CDR1 and CDR2 (germline): SEHNR, FQNEAQ (reference sequence). Trimming stripped 1 base from V and 3 bases from J, with 4 bases between. At least ten counts were recorded for this clonotype.

This chain joins TRBV7-9 and TRBJ2-7, with D hard to call. The sample comprised blood. The TCR comes from a man aged 35 to 55 with Graves' ophthalmopathy. CDR3 sequence: CASSLVHYEQYF. CDR3 DNA: TGTGCCAGCAGCTTAGTACACTACGAGCAGTACTTC.